The 10 T cell receptor beta chains reported below all come from one sample, sequenced in a study of cytomegalovirus exposure and HLA in healthy donors. Profiling relied on immunoSEQ multiplex PCR, and the TCRdb table lists in-frame clones only, not all of them. This table has roughly 100,000 clones, 85% appearing once. Sequenced material: PBMCs. The source of these receptors is a man aged 18 to 30 in good health and CMV-seropositive.

This clone was counted once. This chain joins TRBV30 and TRBJ2-1; no definite D call. The germline CDR1 and CDR2 sequences are GTSNPN and SVGIG (reference sequence). Trimming took 2 bases from V and 10 from J, leaving 12 bases between them. The CDR3 length is 12 residues. The CDR3: CAWSIWSSEQFF. The CDR3 coding sequence is TGTGCCTGGAGTATATGGAGCAGCGAGCAGTTCTTC.

This chain uses TRBV29-1 with TRBJ2-5, with D possibly being TRBD1 (6 bases). The V end was cut by 2 bases, the J end by 2 bases, with 6 bases between. Germline V lookup: CDR1 SQVTM, CDR2 ANQGSEA. CDR3 length equals 12 residues. CDR3 in amino acids: CSVEQGQETQYF. The CDR3 coding sequence is TGCAGCGTTGAACAGGGGCAAGAGACCCAGTACTTC.

This sequence joins TRBV9 and TRBJ1-2, with a weak D call TRBD1 (5 bases). CDR1 is SGDLS and CDR2 is YYNGEE in the germline V gene. V gave up 0 bases and J gave up 3 bases, with 12 bases separating them. The CDR3 spans 15 residues. CDR3 protein: CASSVGGGTHYGYTF. The DNA of the CDR3 is TGTGCCAGCAGCGTAGGTGGGGGGACGCACTATGGCTACACCTTC.

The chain has TRBV5-6 and TRBJ1-1; D call uncertain. Germline loops: CDR1 SGHDT, CDR2 YYEEEE. The ends were cut back, 3 bases at V and 3 bases at J, with 15 bases in the middle. This CDR3 is 15 amino acids long. The CDR3 DNA reads as TGTGCCAGCAGCTCTAACCCGTTTGAGCACACTGAAGCTTTCTTT. Protein sequence: CASSSNPFEHTEAFF.

J is TRBJ2-3 and V is TRBV13; 7 positions agree with TRBD1. Germline CDR1 reads PRHDT; CDR2 reads FYEKMQ (reference sequence). With V trimmed by 2 bases and J by 4 bases, 3 bases remained unmatched. The CDR3 spans 14 residues. The CDR3 sequence: CASSLQGVADTQYF. The CDR3 region has the DNA TGTGCCAGCAGCTTACAGGGGGTCGCAGATACGCAGTATTTT.

The chain couples TRBV7-3 to TRBJ2-3; D is undetermined. There are 14 residues in the CDR3. V was cut by 5 bases and J by 4 bases, with 13 bases left in between. Per germline, CDR1 SGHTA and CDR2 FQGTGA. The CDR3 DNA follows: TGTGCCAGCAGCCCCATTGGAGCCCCAGATACGCAGTATTTT. This codes for CASSPIGAPDTQYF.

V and J are TRBV5-4 and TRBJ2-5; 12 bases map to TRBD2. The V and J ends lost 0 bases and 4 bases, in that order; junction bases with no gene match: 4. The CDR3 has 16 amino acids. Germline V gives CDR1 SGHNT, CDR2 YYREEE (reference sequence). CDR3 protein: CASSLASGRASETQYF. CDR3 DNA: TGTGCCAGCAGCTTGGCTAGCGGGAGGGCCTCAGAGACCCAGTACTTC.

The J gene is TRBJ2-5, the V gene TRBV5-8; tentatively, D is TRBD1 (6 bases). The germline V gene has CDR1 SGHTS and CDR2 YDEGEE. The germline V and J ends were trimmed by 0 bases and 4 bases, with 10 bases remaining between them. The CDR3 is 14 amino acids. The CDR3, as DNA: TGTGCCAGCAGCTTGGCGGCCAGGGGAGAGACCCAGTACTTC. This translates into CASSLAARGETQYF.

The V and J genes are TRBV5-1 and TRBJ2-5; 10 nucleotides align to TRBD2. This CDR3 spans 15 amino acids. V lost 3 bases, J lost 3 bases, and 5 bases stayed unmatched. Per the germline V gene, CDR1 is SGHRS and CDR2 is YFSETQ. CDR3 residues: CASSSGLAREETQYF. Here the CDR3 DNA reads TGCGCCAGCAGCTCGGGACTAGCGAGAGAAGAGACCCAGTACTTC. Complete variable domain (other parts from reference TRBV5-1 and TRBJ2-5): KAGVTQTPRYLIKTRGQQVTLSCSPISGHRSVSWYQQTPGQGLQFLFEYFSETQRNKGNFPGRFSGRQFSNSRSEMNVSTLELGDSALYLCASSSGLAREETQYFGPGTRLLVL.

The chain carries TRBV28 and TRBJ2-3, with TRBD1 as a possible D gene (5 bases). This CDR3 comprises 13 residues. Deletions cut 7 bases from V and 0 bases from J, with 8 bases between. Germline V lookup: CDR1 MDHEN, CDR2 SYDVKM. The CDR3 nucleotides read TGTGCCAGCATCGACAGCAGCACAGATACGCAGTATTTT. It codes for CASIDSSTDTQYF.